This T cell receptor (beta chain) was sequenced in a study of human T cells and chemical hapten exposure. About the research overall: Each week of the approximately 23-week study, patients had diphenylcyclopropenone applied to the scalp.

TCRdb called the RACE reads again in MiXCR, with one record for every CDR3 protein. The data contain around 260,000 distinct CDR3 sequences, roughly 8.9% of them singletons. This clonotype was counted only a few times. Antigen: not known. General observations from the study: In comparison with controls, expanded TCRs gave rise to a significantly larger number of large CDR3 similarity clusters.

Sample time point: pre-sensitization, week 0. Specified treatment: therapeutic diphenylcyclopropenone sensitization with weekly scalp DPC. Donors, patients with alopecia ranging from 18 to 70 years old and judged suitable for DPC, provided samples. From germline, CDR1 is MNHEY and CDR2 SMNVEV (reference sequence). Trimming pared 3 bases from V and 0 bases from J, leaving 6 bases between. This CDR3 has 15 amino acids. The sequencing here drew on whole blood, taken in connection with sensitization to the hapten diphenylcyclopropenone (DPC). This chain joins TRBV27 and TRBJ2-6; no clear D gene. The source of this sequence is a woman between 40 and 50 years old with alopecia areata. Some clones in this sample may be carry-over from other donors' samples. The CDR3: CASSLSISGANVLTF. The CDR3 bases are TGTGCCAGCAGTTTGAGTATCTCTGGGGCCAACGTCCTGACTTTC.